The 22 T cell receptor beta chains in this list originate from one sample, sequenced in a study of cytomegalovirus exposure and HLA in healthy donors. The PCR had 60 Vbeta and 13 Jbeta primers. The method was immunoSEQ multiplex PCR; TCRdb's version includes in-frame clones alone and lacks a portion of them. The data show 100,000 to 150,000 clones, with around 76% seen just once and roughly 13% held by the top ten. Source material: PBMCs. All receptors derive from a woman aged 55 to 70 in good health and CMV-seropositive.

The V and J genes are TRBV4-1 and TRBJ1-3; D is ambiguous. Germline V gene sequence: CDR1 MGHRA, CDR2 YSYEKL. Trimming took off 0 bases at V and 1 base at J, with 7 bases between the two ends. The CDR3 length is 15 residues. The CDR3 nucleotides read TGCGCCAGCAGCCAAGAGGGGAGTTCTGGAAACACCATATATTTT. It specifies CASSQEGSSGNTIYF.

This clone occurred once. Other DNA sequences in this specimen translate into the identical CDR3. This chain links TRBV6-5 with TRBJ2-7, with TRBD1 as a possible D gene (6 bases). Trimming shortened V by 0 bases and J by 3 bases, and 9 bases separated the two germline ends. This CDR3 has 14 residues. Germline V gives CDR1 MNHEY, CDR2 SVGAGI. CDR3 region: CASSYSYRDYEQYF. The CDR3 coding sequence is TGTGCCAGCAGTTACTCGTACAGGGACTACGAGCAGTACTTC.

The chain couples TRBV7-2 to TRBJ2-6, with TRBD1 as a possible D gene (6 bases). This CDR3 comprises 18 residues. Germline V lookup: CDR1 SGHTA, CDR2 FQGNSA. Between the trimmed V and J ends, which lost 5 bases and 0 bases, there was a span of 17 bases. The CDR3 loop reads CASSPSRDMSSGANVLTF. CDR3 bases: TGTGCCAGCAGCCCTTCCCGGGACATGAGCTCTGGGGCCAACGTCCTGACTTTC. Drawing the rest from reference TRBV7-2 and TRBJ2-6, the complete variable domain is GAGVSQSPSNKVTEKGKDVELRCDPISGHTALYWYRQSLGQGLEFLIYFQGNSAPDKSGLPSDRFSAERTGGSVSTLTIQRTQQEDSAVYLCASSPSRDMSSGANVLTFGAGSRLTVL.

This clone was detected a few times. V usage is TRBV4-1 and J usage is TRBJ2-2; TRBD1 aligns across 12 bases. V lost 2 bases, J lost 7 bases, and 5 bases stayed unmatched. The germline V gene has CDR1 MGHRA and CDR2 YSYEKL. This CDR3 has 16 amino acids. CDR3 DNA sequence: TGCGCCAGCAGCCAAACCGGGACAGGGGGCATCGGGGAGCTGTTTTTT. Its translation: CASSQTGTGGIGELFF.

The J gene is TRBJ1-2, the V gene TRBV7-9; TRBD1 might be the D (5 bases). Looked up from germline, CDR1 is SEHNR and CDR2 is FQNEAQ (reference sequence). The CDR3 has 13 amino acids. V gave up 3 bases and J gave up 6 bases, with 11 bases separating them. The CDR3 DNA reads TGTGCCAGCAGCTTTGCAGGGTTTGATGGCTACACCTTC. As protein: CASSFAGFDGYTF.

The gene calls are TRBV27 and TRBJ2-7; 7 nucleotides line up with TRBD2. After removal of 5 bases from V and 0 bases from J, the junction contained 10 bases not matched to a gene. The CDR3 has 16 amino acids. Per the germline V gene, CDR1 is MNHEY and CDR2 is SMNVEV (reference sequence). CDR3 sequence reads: CASSPYTSESSYEQYF. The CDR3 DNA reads TGTGCCAGCAGTCCCTACACTAGCGAGAGCTCCTACGAGCAGTACTTC.

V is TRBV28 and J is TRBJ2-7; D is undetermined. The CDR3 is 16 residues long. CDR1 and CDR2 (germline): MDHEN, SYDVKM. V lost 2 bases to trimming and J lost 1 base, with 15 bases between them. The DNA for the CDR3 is TGTGCCAGCAGTTTAGGTGTTCTAGGCCCTTCCTACGAGCAGTACTTC. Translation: CASSLGVLGPSYEQYF.

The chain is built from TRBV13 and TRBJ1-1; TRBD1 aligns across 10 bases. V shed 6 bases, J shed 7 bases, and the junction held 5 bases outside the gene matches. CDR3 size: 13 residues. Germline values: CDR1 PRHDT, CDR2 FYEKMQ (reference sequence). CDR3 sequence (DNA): TGTGCCAGCAGACCAGGACAGGGGGGTGAAGCTTTCTTT. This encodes CASRPGQGGEAFF.

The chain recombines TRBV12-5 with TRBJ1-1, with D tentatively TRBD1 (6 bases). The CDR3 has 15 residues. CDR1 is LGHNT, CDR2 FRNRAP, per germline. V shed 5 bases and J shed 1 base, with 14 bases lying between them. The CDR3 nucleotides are TGTGCTAGTGGTAATGTCGGACAGCGGAACACTGAAGCTTTCTTT. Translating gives CASGNVGQRNTEAFF.

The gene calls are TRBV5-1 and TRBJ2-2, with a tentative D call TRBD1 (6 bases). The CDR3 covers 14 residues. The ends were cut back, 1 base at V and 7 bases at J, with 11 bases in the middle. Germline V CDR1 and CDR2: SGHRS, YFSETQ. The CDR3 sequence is CASSLNVGGGELFF. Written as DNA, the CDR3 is TGCGCCAGCAGCTTGAATGTAGGGGGCGGGGAGCTGTTTTTT.

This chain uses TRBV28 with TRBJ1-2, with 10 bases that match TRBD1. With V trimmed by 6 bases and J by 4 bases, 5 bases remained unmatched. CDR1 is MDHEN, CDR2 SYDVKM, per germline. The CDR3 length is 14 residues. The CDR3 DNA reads TGTGCCAGCAGGGGGACAGGGGAAGTCTATGGCTACACCTTC. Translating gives CASRGTGEVYGYTF.

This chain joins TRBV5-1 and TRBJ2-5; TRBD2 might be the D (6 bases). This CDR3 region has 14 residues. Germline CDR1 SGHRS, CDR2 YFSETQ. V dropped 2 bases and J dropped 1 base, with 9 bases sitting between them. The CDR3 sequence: CASSLERAQETQYF. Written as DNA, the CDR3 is TGCGCCAGCAGCTTAGAGCGGGCCCAAGAGACCCAGTACTTC.

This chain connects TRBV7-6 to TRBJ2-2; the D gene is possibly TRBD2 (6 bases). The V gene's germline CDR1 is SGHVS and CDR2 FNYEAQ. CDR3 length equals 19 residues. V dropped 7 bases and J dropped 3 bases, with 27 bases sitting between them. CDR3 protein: CASNTLVGREFKDTGELFF. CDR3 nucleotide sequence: TGTGCCAGCAACACCTTAGTCGGTCGGGAGTTTAAGGACACCGGGGAGCTGTTTTTT.

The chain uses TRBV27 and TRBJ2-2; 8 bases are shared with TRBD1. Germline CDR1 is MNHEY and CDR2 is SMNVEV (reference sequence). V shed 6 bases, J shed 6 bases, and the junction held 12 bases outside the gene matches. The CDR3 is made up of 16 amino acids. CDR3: CASSDQGASTAGELFF. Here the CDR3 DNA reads TGTGCCAGCAGCGACCAGGGGGCGTCTACGGCCGGGGAGCTGTTTTTT.

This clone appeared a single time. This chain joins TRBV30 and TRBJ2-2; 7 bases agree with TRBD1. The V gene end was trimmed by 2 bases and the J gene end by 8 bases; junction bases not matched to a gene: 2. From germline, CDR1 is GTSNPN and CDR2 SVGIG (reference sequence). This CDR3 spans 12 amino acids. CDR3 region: CAWSHRGGELFF. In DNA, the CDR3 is TGTGCCTGGAGTCACAGGGGTGGGGAGCTGTTTTTT. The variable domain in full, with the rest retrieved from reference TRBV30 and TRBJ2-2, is SQTIHQWPATLVQPVGSPLSLECTVEGTSNPNLYWYRQAAGRGLQLLFYSVGIGQISSEVPQNLSASRPQDRQFILSSKKLLLSDSGFYLCAWSHRGGELFFGEGSRLTVL.

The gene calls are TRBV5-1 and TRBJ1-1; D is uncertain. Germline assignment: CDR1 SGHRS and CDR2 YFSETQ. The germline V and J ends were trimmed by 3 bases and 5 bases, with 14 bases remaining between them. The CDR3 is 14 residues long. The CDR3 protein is CASSSVRPGTEAFF. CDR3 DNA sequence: TGCGCCAGCAGCTCCGTTCGGCCGGGGACTGAAGCTTTCTTT.

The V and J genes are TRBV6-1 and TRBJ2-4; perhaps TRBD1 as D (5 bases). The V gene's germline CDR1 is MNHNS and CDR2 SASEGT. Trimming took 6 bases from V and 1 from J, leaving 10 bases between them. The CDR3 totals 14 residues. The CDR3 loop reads CASSLDSAKNIQYF. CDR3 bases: TGTGCCAGCAGCCTCGACAGTGCCAAAAACATTCAGTACTTC.

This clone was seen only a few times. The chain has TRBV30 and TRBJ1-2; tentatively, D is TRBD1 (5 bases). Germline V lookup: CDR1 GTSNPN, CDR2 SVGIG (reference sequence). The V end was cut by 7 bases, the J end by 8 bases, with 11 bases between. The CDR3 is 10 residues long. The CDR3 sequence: CALRRGGYTF. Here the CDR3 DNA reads TGTGCCTTACGAAGGGGAGGCTACACCTTC.

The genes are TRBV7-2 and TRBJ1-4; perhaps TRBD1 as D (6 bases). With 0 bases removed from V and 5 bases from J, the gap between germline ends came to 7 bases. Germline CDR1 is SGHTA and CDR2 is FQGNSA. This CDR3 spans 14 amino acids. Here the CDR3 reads CASSLAGANEKLFF. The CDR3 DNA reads TGTGCCAGCAGCTTAGCGGGGGCGAATGAAAAACTGTTTTTT. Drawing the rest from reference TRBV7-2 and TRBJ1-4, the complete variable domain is GAGVSQSPSNKVTEKGKDVELRCDPISGHTALYWYRQSLGQGLEFLIYFQGNSAPDKSGLPSDRFSAERTGGSVSTLTIQRTQQEDSAVYLCASSLAGANEKLFFGSGTQLSVL.

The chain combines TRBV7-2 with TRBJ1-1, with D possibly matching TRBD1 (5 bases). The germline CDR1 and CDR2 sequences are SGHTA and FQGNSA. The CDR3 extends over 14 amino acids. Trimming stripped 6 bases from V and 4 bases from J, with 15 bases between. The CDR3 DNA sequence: TGTGCCAGCAGACTTACCAGGGAAAGCACTGAAGCTTTCTTT. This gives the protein CASRLTRESTEAFF. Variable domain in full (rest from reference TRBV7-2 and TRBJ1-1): GAGVSQSPSNKVTEKGKDVELRCDPISGHTALYWYRQSLGQGLEFLIYFQGNSAPDKSGLPSDRFSAERTGGSVSTLTIQRTQQEDSAVYLCASRLTRESTEAFFGQGTRLTVV.

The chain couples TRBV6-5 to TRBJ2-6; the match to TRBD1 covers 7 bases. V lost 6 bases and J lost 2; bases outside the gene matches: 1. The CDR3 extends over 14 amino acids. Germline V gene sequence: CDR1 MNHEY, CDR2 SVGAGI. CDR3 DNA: TGTGCCAGCAGGACAGGGACTGGGGCCAACGTCCTGACTTTC. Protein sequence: CASRTGTGANVLTF.

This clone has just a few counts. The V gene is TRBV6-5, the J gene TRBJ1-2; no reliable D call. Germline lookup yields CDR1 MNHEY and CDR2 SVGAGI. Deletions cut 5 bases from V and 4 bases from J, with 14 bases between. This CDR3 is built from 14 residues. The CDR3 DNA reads TGTGCCAGCAGTAACACAAGAGGGATCTATGGCTACACCTTC. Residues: CASSNTRGIYGYTF.